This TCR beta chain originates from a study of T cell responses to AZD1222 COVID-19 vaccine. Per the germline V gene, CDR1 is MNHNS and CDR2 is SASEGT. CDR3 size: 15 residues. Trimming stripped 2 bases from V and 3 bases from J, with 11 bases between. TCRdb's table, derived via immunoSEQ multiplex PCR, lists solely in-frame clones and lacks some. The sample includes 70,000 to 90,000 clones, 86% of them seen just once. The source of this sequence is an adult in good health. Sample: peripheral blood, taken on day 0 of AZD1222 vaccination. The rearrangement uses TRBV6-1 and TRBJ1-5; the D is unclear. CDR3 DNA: TGTGCCAGCAGTGAATTGCCCGGGTTCAATCAGCCCCAGCATTTT. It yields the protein CASSELPGFNQPQHF.